The rows below give T cell receptor beta chains drawn from one sample of a study of shared clonotypes between healthy human individuals. Measured with immunoSEQ multiplex PCR; TCRdb has only the in-frame clones, and not every one. In the table there are approximately 2,200,000 clones, 90% to 95% of which are singletons. Input material: naive CD8+ T cells from PBMCs. Receptor source: a man younger than 35 in good health. Some clones in this sample may be carry-over from other donors' samples. CDR3s leave out the opening cysteine and the closing phenylalanine or tryptophan.

>TRBJ2-2|TRBV9
ASSVVQGGLPSNTGELF
>TRBJ2-4|TRBV18
ASSLGTEPLPKNIQY
>TRBJ2-5|TRBV29-1
SVVEGGMVETQY
>TRBJ1-1|TRBV5-1
ASSPPQQDTEAF
>TRBJ2-1|TRBV4-3
ASSLTETEYNEQF
>TRBJ2-1|TRBV6-1
ASSVGNEQF
>TRBJ2-1|TRBV15
ATSRVPRQGANEQF
>TRBJ2-2|TRBV11-2
ASLKWGGTGELF
>TRBJ2-1|TRBV7-8
ASSGLEGSSYNEQF
>TRBJ1-1|TRBV19
ASSIGENTEAF
>TRBJ2-7|TRBV5-5
ASSFYRSTYEQY
>TRBJ2-7|TRBV5-5
ASSTGTGSVEQY
>TRBJ1-1|TRBV7-9
ASREDRNNEAF
>TRBJ2-7|TRBV4-3
ASSQDRASVAYEQY
>TRBJ2-7|TRBV6-5
ASSYRGRGPDEQY
>TRBJ2-3|TRBV14
ASSQEELAGGFYTDTQY
>TRBJ2-7|TRBV6-1
ASSEGQGALLIREQY
>TRBJ1-2|TRBV27
ASSSGSYGYT
>TRBJ1-3|TRBV29-1
SVERDRGENTIY
>TRBJ2-3|TRBV25-1
ASSVMRLAGRPTDTQY
>TRBJ2-7|TRBV27
ASSPFGERDEQY
>TRBJ2-5|TRBV7-8
ASSLGDGEETQY
>TRBJ2-7|TRBV6-1
ASCPGLAVYEQY
>TRBJ2-7|TRBV4-3
ASSGGSGSASYEQY
>TRBJ1-1|TRBV5-4
ASKQKDGGLVGTEAF
>TRBJ1-1|TRBV27
ASSLLVDGEAF
>TRBJ2-1|TRBV30
AWSPGFRDSTNNEQF
>TRBJ1-1|TRBV4-1
ASKRTVPTMNTEAF
>TRBJ1-3|TRBV29-1
SVGGSTDSGNTIY
>TRBJ2-1|TRBV29-1
SVRDSLGYNEQF
>TRBJ1-5|TRBV27
ASSSRTAVGPNQPQH
>TRBJ2-5|TRBV7-2
ASSLATGLAGWKTQY
>TRBJ1-2|TRBV27
ASTQTGTNYGYT
>TRBJ1-2|TRBV2
ASSPGTVGYGYT
>TRBJ2-3|TRBV7-6
ASSLEEGDPTDTQY
>TRBJ2-3|TRBV13
ASSSGRPDTQY
>TRBJ1-3|TRBV19
ASSIDIGSRNTIY
>TRBJ2-7|TRBV28
ASSATGQGFEQY
>TRBJ2-7|TRBV29-1
SVRGSYEQY
>TRBJ2-1|TRBV13
ASSLLGLYNEQF
>TRBJ2-2|TRBV30
AWRGRELF
>TRBJ2-1|TRBV4-1
ASSLETGTGSYNEQF
>TRBJ1-1|TRBV9
ASSAGPNTEAF
>TRBJ2-7|TRBV7-2
ASSLAETRYEQY
>TRBJ2-1|TRBV27
ASSLSVSGRVGNEQF
>TRBJ2-1|TRBV7-9
ASSRVYNEQF
>TRBJ2-1|TRBV6-1
ASSLVVTPYNEQF
>TRBJ2-7|TRBV19
ASNGTLKPYEQY
>TRBJ1-1|TRBV5-1
ASSLAGRGGWNTEAF
>TRBJ1-2|TRBV4-1
ASSQIGGANYGYT
>TRBJ2-1|TRBV7-9
ASSLATPAGISYNEQF